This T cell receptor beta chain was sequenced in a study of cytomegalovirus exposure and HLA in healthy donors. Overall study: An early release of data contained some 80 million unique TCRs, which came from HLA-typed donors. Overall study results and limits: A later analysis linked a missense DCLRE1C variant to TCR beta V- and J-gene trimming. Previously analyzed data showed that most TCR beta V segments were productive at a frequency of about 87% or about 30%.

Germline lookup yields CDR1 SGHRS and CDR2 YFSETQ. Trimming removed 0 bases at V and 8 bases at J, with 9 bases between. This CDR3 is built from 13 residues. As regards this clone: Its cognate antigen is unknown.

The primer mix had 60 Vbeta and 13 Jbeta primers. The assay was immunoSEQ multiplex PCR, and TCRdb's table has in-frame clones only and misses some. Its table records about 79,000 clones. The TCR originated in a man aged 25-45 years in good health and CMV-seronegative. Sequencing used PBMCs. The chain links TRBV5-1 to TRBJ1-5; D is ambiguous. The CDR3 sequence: CASSLAPPEPQHF. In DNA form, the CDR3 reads TGCGCCAGCAGCTTGGCGCCGCCGGAGCCCCAGCATTTT.